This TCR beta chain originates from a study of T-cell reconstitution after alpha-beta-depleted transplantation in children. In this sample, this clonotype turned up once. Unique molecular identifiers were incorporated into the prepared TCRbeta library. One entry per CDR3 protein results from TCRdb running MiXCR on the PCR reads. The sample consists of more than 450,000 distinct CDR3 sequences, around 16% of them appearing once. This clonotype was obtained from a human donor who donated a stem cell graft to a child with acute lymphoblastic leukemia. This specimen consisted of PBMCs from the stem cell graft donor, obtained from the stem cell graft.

CDR3 DNA sequence: TGCAGTGCTAGAGGGATAAGGACTAGCGGGCGCACAGATACGCAGTATTTT. It encodes CSARGIRTSGRTDTQYF. This chain uses TRBV20-1 with TRBJ2-3, with 11 nucleotides matching TRBD2. CDR3 size: 17 residues. The trim removed 1 base at V and 1 base at J, leaving 7 bases unmatched. In germline, CDR1 is DFQATT, CDR2 SNEGSKA (reference sequence).